Below, one T cell receptor beta chain is given with its context. TCRdb reprocessed the 5' RACE reads via MiXCR and lists one record per CDR3 protein. Counted here are 450,000 to 650,000 distinct CDR3 sequences, roughly 20% occurring once; the ten biggest clones make up 7% to 9%. The sample belongs to a study of T-cell memory formation after mild COVID-19. The specimen was PBMCs or a T cell subset sorted from them (not recorded which). The TCR was taken from an adult woman who had mild COVID-19 (a few samples of this study predate the infection). Cell type and time point are not known.

CDR3 amino acids: CAISAPVTDTNYGYTF. CDR3 bases: TGTGCCATCAGTGCCCCCGTGACAGATACTAACTATGGCTACACCTTC. The V and J genes are TRBV10-3 and TRBJ1-2, with TRBD1 as a possible D gene (5 bases). V was pared by 4 bases and J by 0 bases, with 15 bases between. The CDR3 has 16 residues. Germline assignment: CDR1 ENHRY and CDR2 SYGVKD.